This is a list of T cell receptor beta chains from one sample in a study of beta chain features in type 1 diabetes. Clones were read by immunoSEQ multiplex PCR, and TCRdb kept only the in-frame ones, dropping some. The repertoire holds under 250,000 clones, 13% to 15% seen once, with 0.026% in the top ten. Sequencing input: naive CD4+ T cells from blood. Receptor source: a woman in her forties in good health. CDR3s include the opening cysteine and the closing phenylalanine or tryptophan. Fields, in order: J gene, D gene, V gene, clone size, CDR3 protein, CDR3 DNA. A D gene is named only where the DNA matches it firmly. Only part of the rows carry a size: once, few, many, or a class if the clone is expanded.

J gene: TRBJ2-7; D gene: .; V gene: TRBV21-1; clone size: .; CDR3 protein: CASRTQGAVEQYF; CDR3 DNA: TGTGCCAGCAGGACCCAGGGGGCAGTCGAGCAGTACTTC
J gene: TRBJ2-1; D gene: TRBD2; V gene: TRBV19; clone size: .; CDR3 protein: CASRPGLAGGSYNEQFF; CDR3 DNA: TGTGCCAGTAGGCCGGGACTAGCGGGGGGCTCGTACAATGAGCAGTTCTTC
J gene: TRBJ2-5; D gene: .; V gene: TRBV2; clone size: .; CDR3 protein: CASSGILGETQYF; CDR3 DNA: TGTGCCAGCAGCGGCATCCTAGGAGAGACCCAGTACTTC
J gene: TRBJ2-3; D gene: TRBD2; V gene: TRBV5-1; clone size: .; CDR3 protein: CASSYELTSGKKEQYF; CDR3 DNA: TGCGCCAGCAGTTATGAATTAACTAGCGGGAAAAAGGAGCAGTATTTT
J gene: TRBJ1-1; D gene: .; V gene: TRBV10-1; clone size: .; CDR3 protein: CASSENRAVNTEAFF; CDR3 DNA: TGCGCCAGCAGTGAAAACAGGGCCGTGAACACTGAAGCTTTCTTT
J gene: TRBJ1-2; D gene: .; V gene: TRBV27; clone size: .; CDR3 protein: CASRKGGAPVYYGYTF; CDR3 DNA: TGTGCCAGCCGAAAAGGAGGGGCTCCCGTTTACTATGGCTACACCTTC
J gene: TRBJ1-4; D gene: .; V gene: TRBV29-1; clone size: .; CDR3 protein: CSVGTGQGEKLFF; CDR3 DNA: TGCAGCGTAGGCACAGGGCAGGGGGAAAAACTGTTTTTT
J gene: TRBJ2-5; D gene: TRBD2; V gene: TRBV9; clone size: many; CDR3 protein: CASSVGGGARETQYF; CDR3 DNA: TGTGCCAGCAGCGTAGGCGGGGGGGCCCGGGAGACCCAGTACTTC
J gene: TRBJ1-5; D gene: .; V gene: TRBV21-1; clone size: .; CDR3 protein: CASSKGRGIRVGNQPQHF; CDR3 DNA: TGTGCCAGCAGCAAGGGCAGGGGGATTCGGGTGGGCAATCAGCCCCAGCATTTT
J gene: TRBJ2-7; D gene: TRBD1; V gene: TRBV11-2; clone size: few; CDR3 protein: CASSLDQQGAIEQYF; CDR3 DNA: TGTGCCAGCAGCTTAGATCAGCAGGGGGCAATCGAGCAGTACTTC
J gene: TRBJ2-7; D gene: .; V gene: TRBV5-1; clone size: .; CDR3 protein: CASSELALGNEQYF; CDR3 DNA: TGCGCCAGCAGTGAACTGGCCCTGGGCAACGAGCAGTACTTC
J gene: TRBJ1-1; D gene: .; V gene: TRBV9; clone size: .; CDR3 protein: CASSVEVGGTEAFF; CDR3 DNA: TGTGCCAGCAGCGTAGAGGTAGGGGGCACTGAAGCTTTCTTT
J gene: TRBJ2-5; D gene: TRBD2; V gene: TRBV7-2; clone size: few; CDR3 protein: CASSFNPGLAGGYQETQYF; CDR3 DNA: TGTGCCAGCAGCTTCAATCCGGGACTAGCGGGGGGGTACCAAGAGACCCAGTACTTC
J gene: TRBJ2-7; D gene: TRBD1; V gene: TRBV6-5; clone size: .; CDR3 protein: CASSRQGTHEQYF; CDR3 DNA: TGTGCCAGCAGCCGACAGGGCACCCACGAGCAGTACTTC
J gene: TRBJ1-1; D gene: TRBD1; V gene: TRBV27; clone size: .; CDR3 protein: CASSHGTGVYTEAFF; CDR3 DNA: TGTGCCAGCAGTCACGGGACAGGGGTTTACACTGAAGCTTTCTTT
J gene: TRBJ2-1; D gene: .; V gene: TRBV5-1; clone size: few; CDR3 protein: CASSLPGPYNEQFF; CDR3 DNA: TGCGCCAGCAGCTTACCAGGTCCCTACAATGAGCAGTTCTTC
J gene: TRBJ2-7; D gene: TRBD1; V gene: TRBV11-2; clone size: few; CDR3 protein: CASSPISAGGYEQYF; CDR3 DNA: TGTGCCAGCAGCCCGATATCGGCAGGGGGTTACGAGCAGTACTTC
J gene: TRBJ2-5; D gene: TRBD1; V gene: TRBV6-6; clone size: few; CDR3 protein: CASKLDRDRGRETQYF; CDR3 DNA: TGTGCCAGCAAACTAGACCGGGACAGGGGTAGAGAGACCCAGTACTTC
J gene: TRBJ2-5; D gene: TRBD1; V gene: TRBV4-1; clone size: .; CDR3 protein: CASSLPDRGRETQYF; CDR3 DNA: TGCGCCAGCAGCCTCCCTGACAGGGGGCGAGAGACCCAGTACTTC
J gene: TRBJ2-3; D gene: TRBD2; V gene: TRBV7-2; clone size: .; CDR3 protein: CASRRGRGAGSTDTQYF; CDR3 DNA: TGTGCCAGCAGACGGGGGAGAGGAGCGGGGAGCACAGATACGCAGTATTTT
J gene: TRBJ2-2; D gene: TRBD1; V gene: TRBV10-3; clone size: .; CDR3 protein: CASTRSPTGGSNTGELFF; CDR3 DNA: TGTGCCTCGACACGGAGCCCTACAGGGGGCTCTAACACCGGGGAGCTGTTTTTT
J gene: TRBJ2-2; D gene: .; V gene: TRBV7-2; clone size: few; CDR3 protein: CASSLVGGANTGELFF; CDR3 DNA: TGTGCCAGCAGCTTAGTCGGGGGAGCGAACACCGGGGAGCTGTTTTTT
J gene: TRBJ2-1; D gene: TRBD1; V gene: TRBV18; clone size: few; CDR3 protein: CASSPGTGSYNEQFF; CDR3 DNA: TGTGCCAGCTCACCCGGGACAGGGAGTTACAATGAGCAGTTCTTC
J gene: TRBJ2-5; D gene: TRBD2; V gene: TRBV5-4; clone size: .; CDR3 protein: CASSRGLAGEQETQYF; CDR3 DNA: TGTGCCAGCAGCAGGGGACTAGCGGGAGAACAAGAGACCCAGTACTTC
J gene: TRBJ2-6; D gene: TRBD1; V gene: TRBV2; clone size: .; CDR3 protein: CASRSTPPGQIKSGANVLTF; CDR3 DNA: TGTGCCAGCAGGTCGACCCCCCCGGGACAGATAAAATCTGGGGCCAACGTCCTGACTTTC
J gene: TRBJ2-7; D gene: TRBD1; V gene: TRBV7-2; clone size: few; CDR3 protein: CASSRQGYEQYF; CDR3 DNA: TGTGCCAGCAGCCGACAGGGTTACGAGCAGTACTTC
J gene: TRBJ1-5; D gene: TRBD1; V gene: TRBV29-1; clone size: .; CDR3 protein: CSVEQGGNQPQHF; CDR3 DNA: TGCAGCGTTGAACAGGGGGGCAATCAGCCCCAGCATTTT
J gene: TRBJ1-2; D gene: .; V gene: TRBV27; clone size: few; CDR3 protein: CASSPRDYYGYTF; CDR3 DNA: TGTGCCAGCAGCCCCCGGGACTACTATGGCTACACCTTC
J gene: TRBJ1-5; D gene: .; V gene: TRBV5-1; clone size: .; CDR3 protein: CASSLVGDSNQPQHF; CDR3 DNA: TGCGCCAGCAGCTTGGTTGGAGATAGCAATCAGCCCCAGCATTTT
J gene: TRBJ2-5; D gene: .; V gene: TRBV6-1; clone size: few; CDR3 protein: CASRFADGETQYF; CDR3 DNA: TGTGCCAGCAGGTTTGCGGATGGAGAGACCCAGTACTTC
J gene: TRBJ1-1; D gene: TRBD1; V gene: TRBV27; clone size: .; CDR3 protein: CASSDRVLRDTEAFF; CDR3 DNA: TGTGCCAGCAGCGACAGGGTGTTAAGGGACACTGAAGCTTTCTTT
J gene: TRBJ1-2; D gene: .; V gene: TRBV5-1; clone size: few; CDR3 protein: CASSLEGRSYGYTF; CDR3 DNA: TGCGCCAGCAGCTTGGAAGGCCGGAGCTATGGCTACACCTTC
J gene: TRBJ1-1; D gene: .; V gene: TRBV18; clone size: .; CDR3 protein: CASSPPGGTLNTEAFF; CDR3 DNA: TGTGCCAGCTCACCGCCCGGAGGGACGTTGAACACTGAAGCTTTCTTT
J gene: TRBJ2-3; D gene: TRBD2; V gene: TRBV11-2; clone size: .; CDR3 protein: CASSLPIAGGLVTDTQYF; CDR3 DNA: TGTGCCAGCAGCTTACCAATAGCGGGGGGGCTGGTCACAGATACGCAGTATTTT
J gene: TRBJ2-4; D gene: TRBD2; V gene: TRBV5-1; clone size: .; CDR3 protein: CASSLGTSGGQNIQYF; CDR3 DNA: TGCGCCAGCAGCTTGGGGACTAGCGGGGGGCAAAACATTCAGTACTTC
J gene: TRBJ2-3; D gene: .; V gene: TRBV10-3; clone size: few; CDR3 protein: CATKPQGTDTQYF; CDR3 DNA: TGTGCCACGAAACCCCAGGGCACAGATACGCAGTATTTT
J gene: TRBJ2-7; D gene: .; V gene: TRBV21-1; clone size: .; CDR3 protein: CARGMGQEAIYEQYF; CDR3 DNA: TGTGCCAGGGGAATGGGCCAGGAGGCGATCTACGAGCAGTACTTC
J gene: TRBJ2-1; D gene: TRBD1; V gene: TRBV2; clone size: .; CDR3 protein: CASSQDRGNEQFF; CDR3 DNA: TGTGCCAGCAGTCAGGACAGGGGAAATGAGCAGTTCTTC
J gene: TRBJ2-3; D gene: TRBD2; V gene: TRBV18; clone size: few; CDR3 protein: CASSPRERGPTDTQYF; CDR3 DNA: TGTGCCAGCTCACCCCGTGAGCGGGGCCCCACAGATACGCAGTATTTT
J gene: TRBJ1-2; D gene: .; V gene: TRBV11-2; clone size: few; CDR3 protein: CASSSGFWADYGYTF; CDR3 DNA: TGTGCCAGCAGCTCGGGGTTTTGGGCCGACTATGGCTACACCTTC
J gene: TRBJ1-1; D gene: TRBD1; V gene: TRBV11-2; clone size: .; CDR3 protein: CASRITGTANTEAFF; CDR3 DNA: TGTGCCAGCAGGATAACCGGGACAGCGAACACTGAAGCTTTCTTT
J gene: TRBJ2-5; D gene: .; V gene: TRBV2; clone size: few; CDR3 protein: CASSARLTQETQYF; CDR3 DNA: TGTGCCAGCAGCGCCAGACTCACACAAGAGACCCAGTACTTC
J gene: TRBJ1-1; D gene: .; V gene: TRBV29-1; clone size: few; CDR3 protein: CSVAQGLNTEAFF; CDR3 DNA: TGCAGCGTTGCCCAGGGGCTGAACACTGAAGCTTTCTTT
J gene: TRBJ2-7; D gene: .; V gene: TRBV11-2; clone size: few; CDR3 protein: CASSPEPESYEQYF; CDR3 DNA: TGTGCCAGCAGCCCCGAGCCTGAGTCCTACGAGCAGTACTTC
J gene: TRBJ2-3; D gene: .; V gene: TRBV7-2; clone size: few; CDR3 protein: CASSAKDSSTSTDTQYF; CDR3 DNA: TGTGCCAGCAGCGCCAAGGACAGCTCCACTAGCACAGATACGCAGTATTTT
J gene: TRBJ1-5; D gene: TRBD1; V gene: TRBV19; clone size: few; CDR3 protein: CASSPGTGFALGQPQHF; CDR3 DNA: TGTGCCAGTAGTCCCGGGACAGGGTTTGCCTTGGGTCAGCCCCAGCATTTT